The clone carrying this TCR beta chain was picked up many times. This CDR3 has 15 residues. V shed 3 bases, J shed 6 bases, and the junction held 12 bases outside the gene matches. Germline V gene sequence: CDR1 DFQATT, CDR2 SNEGSKA (reference sequence). As to time point: newly diagnosed GD, antithyroid drugs for less than 3 months. PBMC RNA served as the TCR library source. This specimen comes from a study of regulatory T cells in long-lasting Graves disease. According to the study, TCR beta libraries were built with iRepertoire HTBI primers and CDR3-region Arm-PCR. TCRdb reanalysed the multiplex PCR reads using MiXCR and keeps one entry per CDR3 protein. The repertoire holds about 320,000 distinct CDR3 sequences, with about 20% as singletons.

This rearrangement joins TRBV20-1 to TRBJ2-7; 9 positions agree with TRBD2. This receptor was obtained from a female donor with Graves disease. The sequenced sample was peripheral blood mononuclear cells (PBMCs), obtained at new diagnosis, from a patient treated with antithyroid drugs. In DNA form, the CDR3 reads TGCAGTGCTAGTGCCCGACTAGCGGTCGGCGCCGAGCAGTACTTC. Translated, it gives CSASARLAVGAEQYF.